The 17 T cell receptor beta chains given below trace back to one sample, sequenced in a study of beta chain features in type 1 diabetes. The study, taken as a whole, reports: TCRB CDR3s from Type 1 diabetes patients were moderately but significantly shorter in all four CD4+ subsets.

The sequenced template was cDNA made from the entire isolated RNA. Profiling relied on immunoSEQ multiplex PCR, and the TCRdb table lists in-frame clones only, not all of them. The profile shows under 300,000 clones, 14% of them singletons. No antigen has been assigned to these receptors. The sequencing input was naive CD4+ T cells from blood. These receptors were taken from a man aged 30 to 45 with type 1 diabetes.

The rearrangement uses TRBV25-1 and TRBJ2-7; 7 bases map to TRBD1. The V gene's germline CDR1 is MGHDK and CDR2 SYGVNS. V shed 4 bases and J 2 bases; nucleotides not matched to a gene: 8. This CDR3 is built from 15 residues. The CDR3: CASSVTGLLPYEQYF. The CDR3, as DNA: TGTGCCAGCAGTGTGACAGGGCTTCTCCCCTACGAGCAGTACTTC.

This clone was counted between two and nine times. The chain employs TRBV5-4 and TRBJ1-4; D is ambiguous. The V end was cut by 3 bases, the J end by 7 bases, with 13 bases between. Looked up from germline, CDR1 is SGHNT and CDR2 is YYREEE (reference sequence). The CDR3 contains 14 residues. The CDR3 loop reads CASSSYGEGEKLFF. The DNA for the CDR3 is TGTGCCAGCAGCTCGTACGGGGAGGGTGAAAAACTGTTTTTT.

Only a few counts were recorded for this clone. This rearrangement joins TRBV2 to TRBJ2-5, with no clear D. V lost 7 bases and J 4 bases, leaving 16 bases between the germline ends. Germline CDR1 SNHLY, CDR2 FYNNEI. This CDR3 comprises 14 residues. Written as DNA, the CDR3 is TGTGCCAGCACCAGAGACCCGACTCGAGAGACCCAGTACTTC. It yields the protein CASTRDPTRETQYF.

This chain links TRBV7-2 with TRBJ2-3, with TRBD2 matching 12 bases. The trim removed 3 bases at V and 5 bases at J, leaving 0 bases unmatched. Germline V gives CDR1 SGHTA, CDR2 FQGNSA. The CDR3 has 14 amino acids. The CDR3 bases are TGTGCCAGCAGCTTGGGACTAGCGGGAGATACGCAGTATTTT. Its translation: CASSLGLAGDTQYF.

The rearrangement uses TRBV7-9 and TRBJ2-1; D may be TRBD2 (5 bases). CDR3 length: 13 residues. V lost 4 bases, J lost 8 bases, and 12 bases lay in between. Germline V gives CDR1 SEHNR, CDR2 FQNEAQ (reference sequence). CDR3 nucleotides: TGTGCCAGCAGCTCCTCCGGGGTTGATGAGCAGTTCTTC. Its protein product is CASSSSGVDEQFF.

This clone was observed a few times. This chain uses TRBV5-1 with TRBJ1-2; 8 positions agree with TRBD1. With 3 bases clipped from V and 4 bases from J, the junction kept 8 bases outside the gene matches. The germline CDR1 and CDR2 sequences are SGHRS and YFSETQ. This CDR3 contains 15 residues. The CDR3 nucleotides are TGCGCCAGCAGCTCCTCCGGACAGGGACCCTATGGCTACACCTTC. Protein sequence: CASSSSGQGPYGYTF.

This clone was detected a few times. The rearrangement uses TRBV5-6 and TRBJ1-2; D ambiguous. The V and J ends lost 2 bases and 8 bases respectively, with 13 bases between them. CDR3 length: 13 amino acids. Germline CDR1 is SGHDT and CDR2 is YYEEEE. CDR3 sequence: CASSLRQTEGYTF. The CDR3 nucleotides are TGTGCCAGCAGCTTACGACAAACCGAGGGCTACACCTTC.

This rearrangement joins TRBV29-1 to TRBJ2-3; D is unresolved. CDR1 and CDR2 from the germline V gene are SQVTM and ANQGSEA. The CDR3 spans 14 residues. Deletions cut 4 bases from V and 1 base from J, with 12 bases between. The CDR3 bases are TGCAGCGTTGCCCGGGTAATCGGCACAGATACGCAGTATTTT. Its protein product is CSVARVIGTDTQYF.

This clone was recorded a few times. The rearrangement uses TRBV30 and TRBJ2-7; D uncertain. V lost 2 bases, J lost 4 bases, and 9 bases lay in between. The CDR3 spans 12 residues. Germline values: CDR1 GTSNPN, CDR2 SVGIG (reference sequence). CDR3 sequence (DNA): TGTGCCTGGAGTCCTAACCAATACGAGCAGTACTTC. This gives the protein CAWSPNQYEQYF.

The sample holds a few counts of this clone. The genes are TRBV11-2 and TRBJ2-1; 8 bases line up with TRBD1. CDR1 and CDR2 from the germline V gene are SGHAT and FQNNGV. The V segment lost 2 bases and the J segment 2 bases; nucleotides outside the gene matches: 5. CDR3 length: 16 residues. This CDR3 reads CASSLYRQGPYNEQFF. The CDR3 DNA sequence: TGTGCCAGCAGCTTATATCGACAGGGGCCCTACAATGAGCAGTTCTTC.

With respect to this clone: At one end the junction does not follow the germline gene, possibly because of a read error. The chain combines TRBV7-9 with TRBJ2-7; 8 bases align to TRBD1. Germline CDR1 and CDR2: SEHNR and FQNEAQ (reference sequence). The CDR3 is made up of 14 amino acids. CDR3 bases: TGTGCCAGCAGCCACCGGGACAGGTCCTCCGAGCAGTACTTC. This gives the protein CASSHRDRSSEQYF.

The chain carries TRBV4-1 and TRBJ2-1, with a weak D call TRBD2 (6 bases). Germline values: CDR1 MGHRA, CDR2 YSYEKL. The CDR3 sequence is 16 residues long. V was pared by 4 bases and J by 2 bases, with 15 bases between. The CDR3 DNA sequence: TGCGCCAGCAGCCTACCAGCGGGTGTGCCCTACAATGAGCAGTTCTTC. Translated, it gives CASSLPAGVPYNEQFF.

The rearrangement links TRBV5-5 to TRBJ2-1, with 8 nucleotides matching TRBD2. The CDR3 extends over 14 amino acids. Germline CDR1 reads SGHKS; CDR2 reads YYEKEE (reference sequence). V was pared by 9 bases and J by 6 bases, with 11 bases of the junction left unmatched. Written as DNA, the CDR3 is TGTGCCACCTCCCTCGGGGGGGCCAGCAATGAGCAGTTCTTC. Protein sequence: CATSLGGASNEQFF.

Only a few counts were recorded for this clone. The rearrangement links TRBV5-4 to TRBJ1-4; no reliable D call. CDR1 and CDR2 (germline): SGHNT, YYREEE (reference sequence). CDR3 length equals 15 residues. V was cut by 4 bases and J by 4 bases, with 14 bases left in between. This CDR3 is CASSPTRAGNEKLFF. CDR3 sequence (DNA): TGTGCCAGCAGCCCCACCCGGGCGGGTAATGAAAAACTGTTTTTT.

The sample holds one count of this clone. The rearrangement joins TRBV11-3 to TRBJ2-3, with 7 nucleotides matching TRBD2. The CDR3 length is 18 residues. V was pared by 1 base and J by 1 base, with 11 bases of the junction left unmatched. The germline gives CDR1 SGHNT, CDR2 YENEEA. Written as DNA, the CDR3 is TGTGCCAGCAGCTTAGCGGGGGGAGCCGGGGCGGGCACAGATACGCAGTATTTT. Amino acids: CASSLAGGAGAGTDTQYF.

The gene calls are TRBV5-1 and TRBJ1-3; D unresolved. CDR1 and CDR2 from the germline V gene are SGHRS and YFSETQ. CDR3 length: 14 amino acids. V lost 0 bases and J 4 bases, leaving 8 bases between the germline ends. As DNA, the CDR3 is TGCGCCAGCAGCTTGGCAGGATACGGAAACACCATATATTTT. This encodes CASSLAGYGNTIYF.

This clone was detected a few times. V gene TRBV5-1 combines with J gene TRBJ2-1; D might be TRBD1 (5 bases). There are 14 residues in the CDR3. CDR1 and CDR2 from the germline V gene are SGHRS and YFSETQ. Trimming left V 0 bases short and J 4 bases short, with 8 bases between. Here the CDR3 reads CASSLEGQYNEQFF. The DNA for the CDR3 is TGCGCCAGCAGCTTGGAGGGGCAGTACAATGAGCAGTTCTTC.